A selection of T cell receptor beta chains follows, all from one sample in a study of beta chain features in type 1 diabetes. Only in-frame clones appear in the TCRdb table, and some are missing; sequencing was by immunoSEQ multiplex PCR. The sample contains about 320,000 clones, 14% of which appear only once. The sequenced sample consisted of central memory CD4+ T cells from blood. These receptors all stem from a man younger than 40 in good health. Each CDR3 is given with its conserved first and last residue. A D gene is named only where the DNA matches it firmly. A row's size may be missing; if present it is once, few, many or a size class.

J gene: TRBJ2-2
V gene: TRBV2
clone size: -
D gene: TRBD1
CDR3 DNA: TGTGCCAGCAGTAAAGGACAGGGGCTAACCGGGGAGCTGTTTTTT
CDR3 protein: CASSKGQGLTGELFF

J gene: TRBJ2-3
V gene: TRBV15
clone size: -
D gene: -
CDR3 DNA: TGTGCCACCAGCGAGGATTGGGGGGAACCCACAGATACGCAGTATTTT
CDR3 protein: CATSEDWGEPTDTQYF

J gene: TRBJ1-5
V gene: TRBV10-3
clone size: many
D gene: -
CDR3 DNA: TGTGCCATCAGTGAGTGGCCTATCTCCCCCAATCAGCCCCAGCATTTT
CDR3 protein: CAISEWPISPNQPQHF

J gene: TRBJ2-7
V gene: TRBV13
clone size: many
D gene: -
CDR3 DNA: TGTGCCAGCAGCTTAGGCTACGAGCAGTACTTC
CDR3 protein: CASSLGYEQYF

J gene: TRBJ2-3
V gene: TRBV7-9
clone size: few
D gene: TRBD2
CDR3 DNA: TGTGCCAGCAGCTTAACTAGCGGGGGCTTCCGAGATACGCAGTATTTT
CDR3 protein: CASSLTSGGFRDTQYF

J gene: TRBJ1-6
V gene: TRBV2
clone size: few
D gene: -
CDR3 DNA: TGTGCCACCCGGGATGACTATAATTCACCCCTCCACTTT
CDR3 protein: CATRDDYNSPLHF

J gene: TRBJ1-1
V gene: TRBV7-3
clone size: -
D gene: -
CDR3 DNA: TGTGCCAGCAGCTTTGGCCAGAGCAGGACTGAAGCTTTCTTT
CDR3 protein: CASSFGQSRTEAFF

J gene: TRBJ2-3
V gene: TRBV7-2
clone size: few
D gene: -
CDR3 DNA: TGTGCCAGCAGCATTCAGGGGGGGGCAGATACGCAGTATTTT
CDR3 protein: CASSIQGGADTQYF

J gene: TRBJ1-2
V gene: TRBV19
clone size: -
D gene: -
CDR3 DNA: TGTGCCAGTAGTATACCAGGACAGATTAACTATGGCTACACCTTC
CDR3 protein: CASSIPGQINYGYTF

J gene: TRBJ1-2
V gene: TRBV27
clone size: -
D gene: TRBD1
CDR3 DNA: TGTGCCAGCAGGTCACAGGGGGAATATGGCTACACCTTC
CDR3 protein: CASRSQGEYGYTF

J gene: TRBJ2-5
V gene: TRBV7-2
clone size: -
D gene: TRBD1
CDR3 DNA: TGTGCCAGCAGCTTATCAGGGGGTAAAGAGACCCAGTACTTC
CDR3 protein: CASSLSGGKETQYF

J gene: TRBJ2-3
V gene: TRBV4-1
clone size: few
D gene: TRBD2
CDR3 DNA: TGCGCCAGCAGCCCTGCGGGAGGGCGAGACCAAGATACGCAGTATTTT
CDR3 protein: CASSPAGGRDQDTQYF

J gene: TRBJ1-1
V gene: TRBV11-3
clone size: -
D gene: TRBD1
CDR3 DNA: TGTGCCAGCAGGGGGGCGACAGGGAGTGGCGCTGAAGCTTTCTTT
CDR3 protein: CASRGATGSGAEAFF

J gene: TRBJ2-7
V gene: TRBV29-1
clone size: few
D gene: -
CDR3 DNA: TGCAGCGTCTACAGTGGGGTTCAGAACGAGCAGTACTTC
CDR3 protein: CSVYSGVQNEQYF

J gene: TRBJ2-5
V gene: TRBV6-5
clone size: few
D gene: -
CDR3 DNA: TGTGCCAGCAGTTACTCCCCCCAGGAGACGGAGACCCAGTACTTC
CDR3 protein: CASSYSPQETETQYF

J gene: TRBJ1-5
V gene: TRBV6-1
clone size: -
D gene: -
CDR3 DNA: TGTGCCAGCAGTTTGGTCTCGGGAGGGGCCCAGCATTTT
CDR3 protein: CASSLVSGGAQHF

J gene: TRBJ2-7
V gene: TRBV4-3
clone size: few
D gene: TRBD2
CDR3 DNA: TGCGCCAGCAGCCAAGAGCCCCTGACTAGCGTTCCCTACGAGCAGTACTTC
CDR3 protein: CASSQEPLTSVPYEQYF

J gene: TRBJ1-6
V gene: TRBV6-5
clone size: few
D gene: TRBD1
CDR3 DNA: TGTGCCAGCAGTTCAAGACAGGGAGGGTCACCCCTCCACTTT
CDR3 protein: CASSSRQGGSPLHF

J gene: TRBJ1-5
V gene: TRBV6-1
clone size: -
D gene: -
CDR3 DNA: TGTGCCAGCACCCGGACAGTAGGTCAGCCCCAGCATTTT
CDR3 protein: CASTRTVGQPQHF

J gene: TRBJ2-3
V gene: TRBV7-7
clone size: few
D gene: TRBD2
CDR3 DNA: TGTGCTAGCAGCCCAGGCAGCGGGGGGTCAGGGACGCAGTATTTT
CDR3 protein: CASSPGSGGSGTQYF

J gene: TRBJ1-1
V gene: TRBV11-2
clone size: few
D gene: -
CDR3 DNA: TGTGCCAGCAGCTTAGAAAACGGGATTCTTACGGCTTTCTTT
CDR3 protein: CASSLENGILTAFF

J gene: TRBJ2-5
V gene: TRBV5-1
clone size: -
D gene: -
CDR3 DNA: TGCGCCAGCAGCGGGACTGTCTCAACTGGGAAAGAGACCCAGTACTTC
CDR3 protein: CASSGTVSTGKETQYF

J gene: TRBJ1-2
V gene: TRBV25-1
clone size: few
D gene: TRBD1
CDR3 DNA: TGTGCCAGCAGTGAGCGGACAGGGGATGGCTACACCTTC
CDR3 protein: CASSERTGDGYTF

J gene: TRBJ2-1
V gene: TRBV11-2
clone size: -
D gene: TRBD1
CDR3 DNA: TGTGCCAGCAGCTTCACCGGGACAGGGACCTACAATGAGCAGTTCTTC
CDR3 protein: CASSFTGTGTYNEQFF

J gene: TRBJ1-1
V gene: TRBV10-2
clone size: -
D gene: -
CDR3 DNA: TGCGCCAGCAGGGGAGGGCCCGGGAAGGTCTCTGAAGCTTTCTTT
CDR3 protein: CASRGGPGKVSEAFF

J gene: TRBJ2-5
V gene: TRBV6-5
clone size: -
D gene: TRBD1
CDR3 DNA: TGTGCCAGCAGTACGGGACAGGGAGAGACCCAGTACTTC
CDR3 protein: CASSTGQGETQYF

J gene: TRBJ1-2
V gene: TRBV9
clone size: many
D gene: -
CDR3 DNA: TGTGCCAGCAGCAGGGGGTTTAACTATGGCTACACCTTC
CDR3 protein: CASSRGFNYGYTF

J gene: TRBJ2-3
V gene: TRBV7-3
clone size: -
D gene: TRBD2
CDR3 DNA: TGTGCCAGCAGTCGGACTAGCGTAACAGATACGCAGTATTTT
CDR3 protein: CASSRTSVTDTQYF

J gene: TRBJ1-1
V gene: TRBV15
clone size: many
D gene: -
CDR3 DNA: TGTGCCACCAGCAGAGTAACAGGAAATCCTGAAGCTTTCTTT
CDR3 protein: CATSRVTGNPEAFF